These 6 T cell receptor beta chains were sequenced from one sample in a study of T cell repertoires in cytomegalovirus infection. These receptors lack a known antigen. TCRdb reprocessed the reads with MiXCR, giving one entry per CDR3 protein. The sample lists roughly 920,000 distinct CDR3 sequences, around 29% occurring once. This sample comprised cultured CD8+ T cells from PBMCs, obtained from culture after CMV antigen stimulation. The receptors originated from a human donor in good health (CMV status not recorded). Some clones in this sample may be carry-over from other donors' samples.

The rearrangement links TRBV12-5 to TRBJ2-7, with unresolved D. The CDR3 is made up of 15 amino acids. Germline CDR1 is LGHNT and CDR2 is FRNRAP. Trimming removed 3 bases at V and 2 bases at J, with 14 bases between. The CDR3 bases are TGTGCTAGTGGTTTTGTAGTGGTGTCAACCTACGAGCAGTACTTC. This translates into CASGFVVVSTYEQYF.

In this sample, this clonotype turned up a few times. This rearrangement joins TRBV2 to TRBJ1-6; D uncertain. Looked up from germline, CDR1 is SNHLY and CDR2 is FYNNEI. The CDR3 totals 17 residues. V lost 9 bases to trimming and J lost 0 bases, with 18 bases between them. CDR3 DNA: TGTGCCAGAAGCGAGCTGGGGATCGGCTCCTATAATTCACCCCTCCACTTT. It translates to CARSELGIGSYNSPLHF.

The chain joins TRBV10-2 to TRBJ1-6; possible D gene TRBD1, 6 bases. V was trimmed by 2 bases and J by 1 base, leaving 9 bases between them. Germline V gene data show CDR1 as WSHSY and CDR2 as SAAADI. The CDR3 sequence is 16 residues long. CDR3 coding DNA: TGCGCCAGCAGTGAGAACAGGGTATCCTATAATTCACCCCTCCACTTT. Encoded protein: CASSENRVSYNSPLHF.

This clonotype was seen only a few times. The V gene is TRBV4-1, the J gene TRBJ2-2; D is perhaps TRBD1 (6 bases). Germline V CDR1 and CDR2: MGHRA, YSYEKL. The V gene lost 4 bases and the J gene lost 6 bases, with 15 bases spanning the gap. The CDR3 sequence is 15 residues long. CDR3 DNA sequence: TGCGCCAGCAGCCTTTACAGGGAAGGCGCCGGGGAGCTGTTTTTT. Protein product: CASSLYREGAGELFF.

This clonotype was seen a few times. The chain carries TRBV5-1 and TRBJ1-3; D is unresolved. V gave up 0 bases and J gave up 2 bases, with 9 bases separating them. This CDR3 has 15 residues. The germline gives CDR1 SGHRS, CDR2 YFSETQ. The CDR3 nucleotides read TGCGCCAGCAGCTTGGGTGAGGGCCCTGGAAACACCATATATTTT. It codes for CASSLGEGPGNTIYF.

This clonotype was counted ten times or more. The rearrangement uses TRBV12-3 or TRBV12-4 and TRBJ2-6, with unresolved D. V lost 7 bases and J lost 0, with 10 bases in between. This CDR3 comprises 15 residues. The DNA of the CDR3 is TGTGCCAGCACCCTCTCCCCCTCTGGGGCCAACGTCCTGACTTTC. Amino acids: CASTLSPSGANVLTF.